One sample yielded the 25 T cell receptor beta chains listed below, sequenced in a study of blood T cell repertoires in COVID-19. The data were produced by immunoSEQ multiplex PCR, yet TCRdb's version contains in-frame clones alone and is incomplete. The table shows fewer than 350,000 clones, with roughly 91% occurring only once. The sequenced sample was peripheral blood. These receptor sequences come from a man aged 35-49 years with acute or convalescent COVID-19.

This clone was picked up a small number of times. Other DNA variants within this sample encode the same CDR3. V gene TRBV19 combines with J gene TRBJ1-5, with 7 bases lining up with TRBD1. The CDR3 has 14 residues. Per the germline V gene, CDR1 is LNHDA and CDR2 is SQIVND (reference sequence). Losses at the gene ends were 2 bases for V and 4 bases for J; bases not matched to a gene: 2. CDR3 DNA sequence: TGTGCCAGTAGTATAACAGGGGATAATCAGCCCCAGCATTTT. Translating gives CASSITGDNQPQHF.

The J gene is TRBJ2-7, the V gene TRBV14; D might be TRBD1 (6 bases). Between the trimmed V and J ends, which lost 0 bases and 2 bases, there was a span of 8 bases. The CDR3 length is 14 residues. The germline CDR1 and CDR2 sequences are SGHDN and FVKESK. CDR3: CASSQDNRAYEQYF. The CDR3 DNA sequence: TGTGCCAGCAGCCAAGATAACAGGGCCTACGAGCAGTACTTC.

The CDR3 protein is CASSLGGRSSGNTIYF. The CDR3 DNA is TGCGCCAGCAGCTTGGGGGGCCGAAGCTCTGGAAACACCATATATTTT. V usage is TRBV5-1 and J usage is TRBJ1-3; D may be TRBD1 (5 bases). This CDR3 contains 16 residues. V lost 0 bases to trimming and J lost 0 bases, with 10 bases between them. Germline V gives CDR1 SGHRS, CDR2 YFSETQ.

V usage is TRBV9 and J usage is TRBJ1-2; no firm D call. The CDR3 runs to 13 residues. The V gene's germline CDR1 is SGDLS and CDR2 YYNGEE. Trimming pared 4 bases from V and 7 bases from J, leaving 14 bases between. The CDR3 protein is CASSPGGWGGYTF. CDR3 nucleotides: TGTGCCAGCAGCCCCGGAGGGTGGGGTGGCTACACCTTC.

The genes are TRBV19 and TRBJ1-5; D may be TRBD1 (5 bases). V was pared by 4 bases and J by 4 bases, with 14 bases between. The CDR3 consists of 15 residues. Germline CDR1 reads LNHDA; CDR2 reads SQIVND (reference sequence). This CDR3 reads CASSKGGVLNQPQHF. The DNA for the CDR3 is TGTGCCAGTAGTAAGGGAGGGGTTCTGAATCAGCCCCAGCATTTT.

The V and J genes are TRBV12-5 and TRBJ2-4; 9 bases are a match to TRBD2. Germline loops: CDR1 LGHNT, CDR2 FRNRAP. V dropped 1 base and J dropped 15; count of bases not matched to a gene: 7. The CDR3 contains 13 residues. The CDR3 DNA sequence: TGTGCTAGTGGTTTGGCTCGGGGCGGGGGGGGGTACTTC. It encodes CASGLARGGGGYF.

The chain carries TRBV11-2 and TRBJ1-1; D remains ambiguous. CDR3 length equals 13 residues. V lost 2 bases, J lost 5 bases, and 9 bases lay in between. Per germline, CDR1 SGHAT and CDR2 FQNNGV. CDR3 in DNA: TGTGCCAGCAGCTTAATCGGGTGGACTGAAGCTTTCTTT. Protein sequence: CASSLIGWTEAFF. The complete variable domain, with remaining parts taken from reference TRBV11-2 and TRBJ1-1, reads EAGVAQSPRYKIIEKRQSVAFWCNPISGHATLYWYQQILGQGPKLLIQFQNNGVVDDSQLPKDRFSAERLKGVDSTLKIQPAKLEDSAVYLCASSLIGWTEAFFGQGTRLTVV.

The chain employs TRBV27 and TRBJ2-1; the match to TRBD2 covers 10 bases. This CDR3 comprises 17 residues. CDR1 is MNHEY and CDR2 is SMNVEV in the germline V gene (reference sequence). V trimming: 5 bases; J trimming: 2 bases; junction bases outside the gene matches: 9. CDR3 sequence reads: CASSQIAGGLPYNEQFF. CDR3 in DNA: TGTGCCAGCAGTCAAATAGCGGGGGGTCTCCCCTACAATGAGCAGTTCTTC.

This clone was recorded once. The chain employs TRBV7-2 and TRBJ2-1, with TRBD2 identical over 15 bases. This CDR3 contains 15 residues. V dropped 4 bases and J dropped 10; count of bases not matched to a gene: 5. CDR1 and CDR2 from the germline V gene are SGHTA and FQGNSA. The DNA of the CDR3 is TGTGCCAGCAGCTACGCTGGGACTAGCGGGGGGGAGCAGTTCTTC. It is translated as CASSYAGTSGGEQFF.

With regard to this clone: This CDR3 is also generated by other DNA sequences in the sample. CDR3: CASSLGGPSYNEQFF. For the CDR3, the DNA is TGTGCCAGCAGTTTGGGCGGGCCCTCCTACAATGAGCAGTTCTTC. The chain carries TRBV6-5 and TRBJ2-1; possibly TRBD2 for D (5 bases). There are 15 residues in the CDR3. The V gene lost 4 bases and the J gene lost 0 bases, with 10 bases spanning the gap. Germline V CDR1 and CDR2: MNHEY, SVGAGI.

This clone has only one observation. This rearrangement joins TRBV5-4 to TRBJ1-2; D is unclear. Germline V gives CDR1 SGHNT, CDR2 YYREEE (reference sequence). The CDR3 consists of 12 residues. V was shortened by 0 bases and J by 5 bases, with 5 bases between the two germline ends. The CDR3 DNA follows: TGTGCCAGCAGCTTGGGCAGTTATGGCTACACCTTC. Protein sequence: CASSLGSYGYTF.

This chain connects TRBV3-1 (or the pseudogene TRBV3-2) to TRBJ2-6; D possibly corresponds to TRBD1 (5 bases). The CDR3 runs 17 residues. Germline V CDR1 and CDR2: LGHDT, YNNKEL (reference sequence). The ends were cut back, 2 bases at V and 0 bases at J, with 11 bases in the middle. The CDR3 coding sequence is TGTGCCAGCAGCCAATCCGGACACTCCTCTGGGGCCAACGTCCTGACTTTC. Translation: CASSQSGHSSGANVLTF.

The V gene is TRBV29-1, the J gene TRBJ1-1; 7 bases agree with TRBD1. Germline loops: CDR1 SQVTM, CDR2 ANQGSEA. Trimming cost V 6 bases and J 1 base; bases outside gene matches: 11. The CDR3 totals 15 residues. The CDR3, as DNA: TGCAGCGTAAGAGGGGGCGACTTCGGGAACACTGAAGCTTTCTTT. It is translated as CSVRGGDFGNTEAFF.

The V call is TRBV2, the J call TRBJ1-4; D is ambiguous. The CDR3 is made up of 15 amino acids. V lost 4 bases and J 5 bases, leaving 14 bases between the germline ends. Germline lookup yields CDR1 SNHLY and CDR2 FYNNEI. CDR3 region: CASSGGEARNEKLFF. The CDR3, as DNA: TGTGCCAGCAGTGGTGGAGAAGCACGAAATGAAAAACTGTTTTTT.

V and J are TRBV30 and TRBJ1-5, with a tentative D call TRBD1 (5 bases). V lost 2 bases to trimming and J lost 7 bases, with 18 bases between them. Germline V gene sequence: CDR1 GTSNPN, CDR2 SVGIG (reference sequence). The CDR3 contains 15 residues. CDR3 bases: TGTGCCTGGAGTCGTAAGGGGCAGGTAAGACAGCCCCAGCATTTT. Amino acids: CAWSRKGQVRQPQHF. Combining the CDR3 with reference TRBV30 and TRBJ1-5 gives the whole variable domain SQTIHQWPATLVQPVGSPLSLECTVEGTSNPNLYWYRQAAGRGLQLLFYSVGIGQISSEVPQNLSASRPQDRQFILSSKKLLLSDSGFYLCAWSRKGQVRQPQHFGDGTRLSIL.

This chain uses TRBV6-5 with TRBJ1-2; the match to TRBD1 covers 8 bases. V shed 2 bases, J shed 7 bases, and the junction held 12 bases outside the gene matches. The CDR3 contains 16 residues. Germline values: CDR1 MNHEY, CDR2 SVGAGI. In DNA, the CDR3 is TGTGCCAGCAGTTACGACGCCTGGACAGGGAGAGGTGGCTACACCTTC. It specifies CASSYDAWTGRGGYTF.

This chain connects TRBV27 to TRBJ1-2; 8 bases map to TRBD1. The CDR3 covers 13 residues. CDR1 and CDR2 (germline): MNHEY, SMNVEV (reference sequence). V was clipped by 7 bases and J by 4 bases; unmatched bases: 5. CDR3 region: CASTGTGFYGYTF. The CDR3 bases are TGTGCCAGCACCGGGACAGGCTTCTATGGCTACACCTTC.

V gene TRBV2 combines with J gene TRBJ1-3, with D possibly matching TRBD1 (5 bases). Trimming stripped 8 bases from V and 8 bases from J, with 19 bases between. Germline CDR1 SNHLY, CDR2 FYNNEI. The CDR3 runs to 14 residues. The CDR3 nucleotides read TGTGCCAGCGGTTCCGGGACTGAACCCGACACCATATATTTT. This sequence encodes CASGSGTEPDTIYF.

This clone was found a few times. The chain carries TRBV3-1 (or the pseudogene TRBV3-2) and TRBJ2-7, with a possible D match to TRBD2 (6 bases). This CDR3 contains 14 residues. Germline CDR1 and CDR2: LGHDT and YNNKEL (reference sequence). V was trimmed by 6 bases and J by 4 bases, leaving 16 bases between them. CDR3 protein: CASRDNGGKYEQYF. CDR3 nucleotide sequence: TGTGCCAGCAGGGACAATGGGGGGAAGTACGAGCAGTACTTC.

In nucleotides, the CDR3 is TGTGCCAGCAGTGAACCACAGGGTCCCTATGGCTACACCTTC. The encoded protein is CASSEPQGPYGYTF. The chain employs TRBV6-1 and TRBJ1-2; D perhaps matches TRBD1 (6 bases). CDR1 and CDR2 (germline): MNHNS, SASEGT. The CDR3 consists of 14 residues. Trimming took off 2 bases at V and 4 bases at J, with 11 bases between the two ends.

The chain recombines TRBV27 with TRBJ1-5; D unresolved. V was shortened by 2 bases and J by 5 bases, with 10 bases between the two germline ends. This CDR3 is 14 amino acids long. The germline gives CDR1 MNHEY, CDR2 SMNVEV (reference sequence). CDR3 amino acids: CASSLRTAYQPQHF. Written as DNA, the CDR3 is TGTGCCAGCAGTTTACGAACAGCTTATCAGCCCCAGCATTTT.

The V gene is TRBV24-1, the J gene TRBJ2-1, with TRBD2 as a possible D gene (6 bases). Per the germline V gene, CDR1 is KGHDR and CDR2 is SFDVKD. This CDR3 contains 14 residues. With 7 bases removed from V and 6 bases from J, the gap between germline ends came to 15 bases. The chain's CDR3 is CATRDPGEGNEQFF. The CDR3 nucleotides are TGTGCCACCAGGGACCCGGGGGAAGGCAATGAGCAGTTCTTC.

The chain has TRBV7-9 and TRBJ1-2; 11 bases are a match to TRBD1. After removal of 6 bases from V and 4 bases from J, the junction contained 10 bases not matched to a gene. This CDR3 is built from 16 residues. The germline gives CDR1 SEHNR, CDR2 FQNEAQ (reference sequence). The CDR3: CASSFLRTGGSYGYTF. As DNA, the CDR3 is TGTGCCAGCAGTTTCCTCCGGACAGGGGGCTCCTATGGCTACACCTTC.

CDR3 in amino acids: CASSSISYEQYF. CDR3 in DNA: TGTGCCAGCAGCTCCATCTCCTACGAGCAGTACTTC. The V gene is TRBV7-6, the J gene TRBJ2-7; D remains ambiguous. CDR1 is SGHVS, CDR2 FNYEAQ, per germline. This CDR3 contains 12 residues. Trimming pared 4 bases from V and 0 bases from J, leaving 4 bases between.

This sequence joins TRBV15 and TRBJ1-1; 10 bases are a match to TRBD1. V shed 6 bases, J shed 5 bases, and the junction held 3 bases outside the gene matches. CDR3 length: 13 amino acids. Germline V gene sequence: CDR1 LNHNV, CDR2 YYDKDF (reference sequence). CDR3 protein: CATRDRGSTEAFF. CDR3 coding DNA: TGTGCCACCAGGGACAGGGGGTCGACTGAAGCTTTCTTT. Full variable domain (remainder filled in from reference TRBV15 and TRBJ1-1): DAMVIQNPRYQVTQFGKPVTLSCSQTLNHNVMYWYQQKSSQAPKLLFHYYDKDFNNEADTPDNFQSRRPNTSFCFLDIRSPGLGDTAMYLCATRDRGSTEAFFGQGTRLTVV.